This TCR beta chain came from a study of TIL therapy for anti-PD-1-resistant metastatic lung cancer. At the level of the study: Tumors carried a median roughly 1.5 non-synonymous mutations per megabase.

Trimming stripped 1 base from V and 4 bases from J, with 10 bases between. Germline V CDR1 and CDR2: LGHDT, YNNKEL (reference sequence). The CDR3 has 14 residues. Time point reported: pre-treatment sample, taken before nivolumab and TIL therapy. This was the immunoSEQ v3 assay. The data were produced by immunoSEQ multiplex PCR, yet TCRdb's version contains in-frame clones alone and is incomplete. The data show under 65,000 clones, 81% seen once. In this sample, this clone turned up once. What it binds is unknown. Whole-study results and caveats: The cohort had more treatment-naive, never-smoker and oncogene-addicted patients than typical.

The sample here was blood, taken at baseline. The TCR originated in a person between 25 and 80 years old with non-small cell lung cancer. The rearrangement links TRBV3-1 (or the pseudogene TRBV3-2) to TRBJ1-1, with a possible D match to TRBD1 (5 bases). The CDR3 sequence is CASSQVEGRTEAFF. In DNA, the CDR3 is TGTGCCAGCAGCCAAGTTGAGGGGCGCACTGAAGCTTTCTTT.